The source of this T cell receptor (beta chain) is a study of Ad26.COV2.S vaccination and SARS-CoV-2 variants. Study in general: This donor came from the COV1001 trial of Ad26.COV2.S.

Study conclusions and caveats: Researchers reported similar non-spike TCR breadth in vaccine and placebo recipients.

About this clone: Its antigen is not known.

Libraries were prepared by immunoSEQ multiplex PCR; TCRdb keeps only in-frame clonotypes and omits some of them. This sample has more than 400,000 clones, with about nine tenths found just once. Germline CDR1 and CDR2: KGHSH and LQKENI. The CDR3 runs to 17 residues. V dropped 0 bases and J dropped 4; count of bases not matched to a gene: 10. Treatment of the sample: some 19 received Ad26.COV2.S at low or high dose, single or two shots; 5 received placebo; per-sample allocation not given. The samples date from day 63 after the first vaccine or placebo injection. Adults aged 18-55 years in Boston included the donor.

The sequenced sample was peripheral blood, obtained in a trial of Ad26.COV2.S vaccine versus placebo. This clonotype was sampled from a person between 18 and 59 years old who received the Ad26.COV2.S COVID-19 vaccine or a placebo. This sequence joins TRBV18 and TRBJ2-5, with 8 nucleotides matching TRBD1. CDR3 DNA sequence: TGTGCCAGCTCACCACCGGTCAGACAGGGGATGGGAGAGACCCAGTACTTC. Its translation is CASSPPVRQGMGETQYF.